This T cell receptor beta chain was identified in a study of cytomegalovirus exposure and HLA in healthy donors (dated by TCRdb to about 2017). Notes on the research overall: In an earlier analysis of 550 to 750 of the donors, 250 to 350 Gb of sequence data and roughly 100 million unique TCR beta sequences from about 190 million T cells were reported. About 320 gigabases of sequencing data and tens of millions of unique TCR sequences were included in an early release covering around 600 HLA-typed donors. The genetic ancestry cluster associated with self-reported Caucasian donors included around four fifths of the 300 to 400 genotyped donors. The aim of the study was to test whether cataloging public T cell receptors could identify signatures of past pathogen exposure. The study used immunosequencing to profile the T cell repertoires of 600 to 850 subjects and linked those repertoires to cytomegalovirus serostatus. In addition to the first cohort of about 650 subjects, a separate validation cohort of 120 different subjects was used. To predict cytomegalovirus infection status, the study brought together high-throughput TCR immunosequencing, statistical association of individual TCRs with disease status, and machine learning. In a later analysis, previously published TCR beta repertoires from 550 to 700 donors were re-analyzed and high-resolution HLA genotyping was added so that TCR occurrence patterns could be studied. Rather than using new phenotypic data, the later analysis identified candidate immune exposures from TCR beta sequences and from how often those sequences occurred across donors. An earlier analysis of 450 to 750 of the donors used high-throughput TCR beta sequencing to judge whether each TCR beta V gene segment behaved as functional or pseudogenic. Alongside the repertoire data, information on donor age, sex, ethnicity and CMV serostatus was compiled. Genome-wide SNP genotypes for about 65% of the roughly 670 donors were used in a later genetic analysis, which treated that subset as a discovery cohort. All discovery cohort repertoires had been generated on a single sequencing platform. Both class I and class II loci were covered by HLA typing, at four-digit resolution. The number of typed donors differed by locus: about 629-640 for A, B, C, DRB1 and DQB1; some 540 for DQA1; approximately 610 for DPA1; and roughly 450 for DPB1. Several DR-DQ haplotypes were treated as single units for association and clustering because of strong linkage in the cohort. Among almost 400 genotyped donors of the cohort, an average of about 240,000 unique TCR beta nucleotide sequences were sequenced per donor, around 20% of them non-productive. The investigation overall reported the following: Most TCR sequences were observed very rarely across donors, whereas some public TCRs were present in many individuals. Roughly uniform sequencing depth across donors was assumed in presence/absence analyses, although this assumption may not hold. CMV serostatus was the only immune exposure information available for the cohort. A later analysis found that most CMV-associated TCR beta chains appeared HLA-restricted, with HLA associations seemingly driven largely by CMV exposure. A later analysis reported that several top co-occurrence clusters appeared linked to parvovirus B19, influenza, CMV and Epstein-Barr virus. At a false discovery rate of 0.05, a later analysis linked around 17,000 TCR beta sequences to specific HLA alleles. Cytomegalovirus status was reported to be diagnosed by the classifier with high specificity and sensitivity in both the original and validation cohorts. A cluster of highly shared sequence variants was judged likely to be a technical artifact of the sequencing pipeline. The study gave a list of about 150 TCR beta chains associated with cytomegalovirus. A further reported finding was that TCR beta sequences accurately predicted the HLA-A and HLA-B alleles for most subjects in the first cohort. In a later genetic analysis, fewer N-insertions in productive TCRs were reported among donors in an Asian-associated ancestry cluster than the approximately 710-donor mean. V-gene and J-gene trimming of TCR beta chains was associated with a missense DCLRE1C variant in a later genetic analysis, and the association was replicated in an independent cohort. In a later analysis, the rate of TCR association differed among HLA loci, with DRB1 alleles having the most associated TCRs and HLA-C alleles having the fewest. Some IMGT-functional V segments, including TRBV6-2 and TRBV6-3, could not be distinguished by the 87-base-pair reads and were therefore excluded. In an earlier analysis of about 540 of the donors, most TCR beta V segments were observed in productive rearrangements about 90% or about 30% of the time, broadly matching IMGT annotations. Because counts were too low, seventeen rarely observed V segments, including chromosome 9 orphons, were left out of the earlier analysis of approximately 580 of the donors. Because HLA typing was unavailable for some donors at each locus, only the typed subset was used in association tests. In vitro tests confirmed that three of the cytomegalovirus-associated TCR beta chains recognize cytomegalovirus antigens. The authors suggested that the approach could potentially be extended to other disease states and immunological phenotypes. This cohort had only TCR beta chains sequenced, and the lack of alpha or paired-chain data limited which features could be detected. Correlated functional status among segregating V segments might reflect linkage disequilibrium, but an unknown experimental factor could not be ruled out. When HLA alleles, especially DR and DQ, strongly co-occurred, attributing TCR associations to individual alleles was difficult. Compared with equally common non-associated chains, HLA-associated TCR beta chains in a later analysis were more clonally expanded and had lower generation probabilities.

Libraries were built with the immunoSEQ multiplex PCR assay. The multiplex PCR relied on a mix of 60 forward primers for TCR Vbeta segments and 13 reverse primers for TCR Jbeta segments. A multiplex PCR assay on genomic DNA amplified the CDR3 region of rearranged TCR beta genes. The amplified TCR beta libraries were sequenced on the Illumina HiSeq System as 87-base-pair reads. As for the authors' bioinformatics: In a later analysis, tens of millions of unique TCR beta chains were counted across the 650 to 750 repertoires, and approximately 9.9 million of these chains were shared by at least two donors. A nearest-neighbor algorithm error-corrected the raw reads and collapsed the reads into unique sequences, merging closely related sequences to remove PCR and sequencing errors. To assign V, D and J gene segments, CDR3 sequences were aligned to IMGT reference sequences. For a sequence to be retained, a match of at least six nucleotides was required to both a V gene segment and a J gene segment. Rearrangements were called productive when the CDR3 lacked stop codons and stayed in frame with V and J; all others were non-productive. Following IMGT convention, CDR3 was defined as the stretch from the second conserved V-encoded cysteine up to the conserved J-encoded phenylalanine. The earlier analysis of 587 of the donors excluded sequences that lacked an unambiguous match to a single V gene segment. In an earlier analysis of around 590 of the donors, a V segment was called functional when productive rearrangements were above 56.7%, and segregating when the standard deviation between donors exceeded 5%. A statistical classification framework was built for diagnosing cytomegalovirus status from the catalog of TCR beta chain sequences. In a later analysis, TCR nucleotide sequences were compared against IMGT/GENE-DB human TR gene sequences so that V and J genes could be assigned. In a later analysis, CDR3 sequences and most-parsimonious VDJ recombination scenarios were assigned using the TCRdist pipeline. In a later analysis, each TCR beta chain was defined by its CDR3 amino acid sequence together with its V-gene family, and reads without a unique V-gene family were excluded. To address suspected cross-contamination and a sequencing artifact, a later analysis removed roughly 640 highly shared, low-generation-probability nucleotide sequences. A later analysis calculated a clonal expansion index for each public chain from normalized within-repertoire ranks of inferred template counts. In a later analysis, generation probabilities were computed with a VDJ recombination model fitted to out-of-frame rearrangements, and the resulting probabilities were checked against IGoR. A later analysis scored TCR-TCR, TCR-HLA and TCR-CMV co-occurrence with hypergeometric tests, applying a repertoire-size bias correction to TCR pairs. To estimate false discovery rates, a later analysis permuted the HLA or CMV assignments 20 times. A later analysis grouped co-occurring TCRs with DBSCAN, adding TCRdist sequence similarity when clustering within HLA-allele-positive subsets. Co-occurrence clustering excluded repertoires with fewer than 30,000 or more than 120,000 public chains, plus five with anomalous nucleotide sharing. Not all clones reach the TCRdb copy of this immuneACCESS table, which keeps in-frame sequences only. Checked studies attribute under half of the gap to unresolved V genes and leave the rest unexplained. That table supplies the V and J calls and clone size; D and trimming were determined from the DNA. The sample table holds over 150,000 clones, of which 70% to 80% were seen once. The ten largest clones capture over 1.2% of the sample.

Comments on this clone: Its antigen is unknown. Per-base qualities were not stored, and no clone one base away is much larger.

The CDR3 has 19 amino acids, counting the end cysteine and phenylalanine. Of all the DNA, just the CDR3 is kept, 57 bases in frame from base 1. The germline ends are 21 bases apart after V is trimmed by 1 base and J by 3 bases. For CDR1 and CDR2, the germline V gene lists SGHAT and FQNNGV. The cohort comprised 550 to 700 healthy bone marrow donors. At the time of sampling, every cohort member was nominally healthy, though immune exposures that went unrecorded were likely present. The donor was CMV seronegative and was included in the group of 352 seronegative cohort members. Each donor provided a peripheral blood sample, and peripheral blood mononuclear cells were used for TCR beta sequencing. The Qiagen DNeasy Blood Extraction Kit was used to extract genomic DNA from the blood cell samples.

The rearrangement joined TRBV11-2 to TRBJ1-4, with the D gene call left open. This clonotype was obtained from a man aged 55 to 70 in good health and CMV-seronegative. The specimen was PBMCs. Read as DNA, the sequence is TGTGCCAGCAGCTTAGTTGGGGTCCCCGCTAGCGGAGCTAATGAAAAACTGTTTTTT. This gives the protein CASSLVGVPASGANEKLFF.